The present T cell receptor beta chain was sequenced within a study of early T cells in non-severe SARS-CoV-2 infection. Study-level points and caveats: A preference for anti-spike CD8 responses marked VDJdb matching, which missed private and CD4 specificities.

This CDR3 region has 18 residues. From germline, CDR1 is MGHRA and CDR2 YSYEKL. V lost 3 bases, J lost 8 bases, and 10 bases stayed unmatched. The table lists this clonotype with many counts. Its target is unknown. TCRdb ran MiXCR on the 5' RACE reads and lists one entry per CDR3 protein. Seen here are about 25,000 distinct CDR3 sequences, roughly 4.5% observed once, and the top ten hold over 10%. V gene TRBV4-1 combines with J gene TRBJ2-1; 16 bases match TRBD2. The sample taken for sequencing was whole blood. The sequence was collected from an adult who was a healthcare worker with PCR-confirmed SARS-CoV-2 infection or an uninfected control (not recorded which). CDR3: CASSQKGLAGGPGYEQFF. DNA of the CDR3: TGCGCCAGCAGCCAGAAGGGACTAGCGGGAGGGCCGGGTTATGAGCAGTTCTTC.